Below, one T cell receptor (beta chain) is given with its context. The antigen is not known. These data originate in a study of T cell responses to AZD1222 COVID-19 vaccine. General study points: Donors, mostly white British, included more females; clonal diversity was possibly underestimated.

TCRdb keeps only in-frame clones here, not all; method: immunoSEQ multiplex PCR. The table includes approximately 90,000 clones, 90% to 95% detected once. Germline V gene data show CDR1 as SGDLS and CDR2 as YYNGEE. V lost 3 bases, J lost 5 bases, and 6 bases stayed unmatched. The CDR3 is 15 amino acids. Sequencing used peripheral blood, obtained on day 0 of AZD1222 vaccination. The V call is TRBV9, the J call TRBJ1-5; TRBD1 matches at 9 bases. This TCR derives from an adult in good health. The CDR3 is CASSAGTGRHQPQHF. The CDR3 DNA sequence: TGTGCCAGCAGCGCGGGGACAGGGCGACATCAGCCCCAGCATTTT. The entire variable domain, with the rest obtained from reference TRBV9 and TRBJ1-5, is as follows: DSGVTQTPKHLITATGQRVTLRCSPRSGDLSVYWYQQSLDQGLQFLIQYYNGEERAKGNILERFSAQQFPDLHSELNLSSLELGDSALYFCASSAGTGRHQPQHFGDGTRLSIL.